This is a list of T cell receptor beta chains from one sample in a study of OX40 agonist ivuxolimab in advanced cancers. Some clones are missing from TCRdb's copy, which holds only in-frame ones; the method was immunoSEQ multiplex PCR. The sample lists about 86,000 clones, approximately 90% occurring once. Sequenced here: CD4+ or CD8+ T cells sorted from blood, sampled in a trial of the OX40 agonist ivuxolimab. The source is an adult with an advanced solid tumor such as melanoma, head and neck, liver or kidney cancer. CDR3s include the opening cysteine and the closing phenylalanine or tryptophan. D genes are given only for firm matches.

D	V	length	J	CDR3	DNA
TRBD2	TRBV7-2	16	TRBJ2-3	CASSLVWGLAADTQYF	TGTGCCAGCAGCTTAGTATGGGGACTAGCGGCAGATACGCAGTATTTT
.	TRBV2	16	TRBJ2-2	CASSEEAPSIAGELFF	TGTGCCAGCAGTGAAGAGGCGCCGAGTATTGCCGGGGAGCTGTTTTTT
TRBD1	TRBV28	14	TRBJ2-7	CAGSPPTGFREQYF	TGTGCCGGCAGTCCCCCGACAGGGTTCCGCGAGCAGTACTTC
.	TRBV7-2	16	TRBJ2-7	CASSFARASRTDEQYF	TGTGCCAGCAGTTTTGCTCGGGCCTCTCGTACCGACGAGCAGTACTTC